This T cell receptor (beta chain) is drawn from a study of CD8+ T cells in alopecia areata. The overall study: Patients in the treated group were given tofacitinib by mouth, 5 to 10 mg twice a day.

Following RNA extraction, reverse transcription yielded cDNA that acted as the sequencing template. Clones were read by immunoSEQ multiplex PCR, and TCRdb kept only the in-frame ones, dropping some. The sample has around 290,000 clones; more than 45% are singletons. Treatment defined: oral pan-JAK inhibitor, 5-10 mg twice daily. Sorting of CD4+ and CD8+ T cells was performed on PBMCs. The CDR3 runs 15 residues. Per the germline V gene, CDR1 is GTSNPN and CDR2 is SVGIG (reference sequence). V was pared by 0 bases and J by 7 bases, with 18 bases between. Study results and limitations: Uncertainty about whether baseline CD8+ expansion is linked to response remains, with one nonresponder.

With respect to this clone: Its matching antigen is unknown.

The genes are TRBV30 and TRBJ1-2; D gene unclear. Sequencing was performed on CD4+ T cells sorted from blood, taken at week 24, from a patient treated with tofacitinib. The receptor was derived from a human donor with alopecia areata. The CDR3 is CAWSVHWEGLGGYTF. DNA of the CDR3: TGTGCCTGGAGTGTACATTGGGAAGGACTCGGTGGCTACACCTTC.